These 7 T cell receptor beta chains share one sample of origin, sequenced in a study of tumor-infiltrating lymphocytes in primary liver carcinoma. The approximately 20-31 mg bulk tissue piece was not sorted before simultaneous RNA and DNA extraction. From about 530 ng total RNA, TCR beta cDNA was generated with a primer in the constant region. Sequencing libraries for TCR beta derived from three nested multiplex PCR rounds that used slightly modified ARM-PCR. PCR rounds one and two used TRBV1-TRBV30 forward primers with a C-beta reverse primer for around 9 cycles each. TCRdb redid the calling of the multiplex PCR reads with MiXCR, one entry per CDR3 protein. This sample has over 100,000 distinct CDR3 sequences, with around 70% found just once. The sequenced sample was tumor-adjacent normal liver tissue. The receptors come from an older woman with primary liver carcinoma and hepatitis B virus infection.

Concerning this clonotype itself: One junction end disagrees with the germline gene, perhaps due to a read error. This chain uses TRBV4-2 with TRBJ2-7; D may be TRBD2 (6 bases). Germline assignment: CDR1 LGHNA and CDR2 YNFKEQ. The CDR3 has 15 amino acids. In DNA form, the CDR3 reads TGTGCCAGCATCCAAGAAGGGCAGGAGGGCGACGAGCAGTACTTC. It translates to CASIQEGQEGDEQYF.

As for this clonotype: A much larger clone lies a single base off, so this may be a read error. The chain couples TRBV28 to TRBJ2-7; no clear D gene. CDR1 and CDR2 from the germline V gene are MDHEN and SYDVKM. This CDR3 is 12 amino acids long. Deletions cut 3 bases from V and 2 bases from J, with 5 bases between. Here the CDR3 reads CASSLRTYEQYF. In nucleotides, the CDR3 is TGTGCCAGCAGTTTGAGAACCTACGAGCAGTACTTC.

A note on this clonotype: An end of the junction differs from the germline gene, which may be a read error. V and J are TRBV5-1 and TRBJ2-1; a weak D match, TRBD2 (6 bases). The germline gives CDR1 SGHRS, CDR2 YFSETQ. The CDR3 consists of 16 residues. In DNA, the CDR3 is TGCGCCAGCAGCTTGGATCCTAGAGGGACTTACAATGAGGAGTTCTTC. It yields the protein CASSLDPRGTYNEEFF.

Comment on this clonotype: At one end the junction does not follow the germline gene, possibly because of a read error. The chain carries TRBV5-4 and TRBJ1-1; D not resolved. The CDR3 length is 15 residues. Per the germline V gene, CDR1 is SGHNT and CDR2 is YYREEE (reference sequence). This chain's CDR3 is CTSSLVGSTGTEAFF. Here the CDR3 DNA reads TGTACCAGCAGCTTGGTCGGCAGTACGGGGACTGAAGCTTTCTTT. Looking up the rest from reference TRBV5-4 and TRBJ1-1 gives the full variable domain: ETGVTQSPTHLIKTRGQQVTLRCSSQSGHNTVSWYQQALGQGPQFIFQYYREEENGRGNFPPRFSGLQFPNYSSELNVNALELDDSALYLCTSSLVGSTGTEAFFGQGTRLTVV.

For this clonotype: Compared with germline, one end of the junction differs, possibly owing to a read error. The V and J genes are TRBV11-2 and TRBJ1-6; the D is unclear. This CDR3 region has 13 residues. Germline lookup yields CDR1 SGHAT and CDR2 FQNNGV. The CDR3 loop reads CASIFVMNSSLNF. CDR3 sequence (DNA): TGTGCCAGCATCTTTGTAATGAATTCATCCCTCAACTTT.

A remark on this clonotype: Because it lacks the conserved phenylalanine or tryptophan at the end, this CDR3 is likely a read error. The CDR3 nucleotides are TGCGCCAGCAGCCGAGATTTTCACAATGAGCAGTTCTCC. Amino acid sequence: CASSRDFHNEQFS. V usage is TRBV4-1 and J usage is TRBJ2-1; D remains ambiguous. The germline V and J ends were trimmed by 4 bases and 5 bases, with 9 bases remaining between them. The CDR3 consists of 13 residues. Germline CDR1 and CDR2: MGHRA and YSYEKL.

Note on this clonotype: This clone may be a read error of a much larger clone one base away. No conserved phenylalanine or tryptophan is present at the end of the CDR3, so a read error is the likely explanation. This chain joins TRBV5-1 and TRBJ2-5, with D possibly being TRBD2 (5 bases). The CDR3 has 14 residues. Trimming took 3 bases from V and 2 from J, leaving 11 bases between them. Germline V gene lookup returns CDR1 SGHRS and CDR2 YFSETQ. CDR3 bases: TGCGCCAGCAGCTCGGACTGGACTCAAGAGACCCAGTACTCC. Translation: CASSSDWTQETQYS.